Included here is one TCR beta chain sequence, with context. In germline, CDR1 is SGHAT, CDR2 FQNNGV. The CDR3 totals 13 residues. V was pared by 0 bases and J by 11 bases, with 5 bases of the junction left unmatched. TCRdb independently ran MiXCR on the RT-PCR reads; one entry per CDR3 protein. Here the sample spans about 700,000 distinct CDR3 sequences, 12% to 15% being singletons. This sequence originates from a female donor in good health, serving as a healthy control. The V gene is TRBV11-2, the J gene TRBJ1-2; 8 bases align to TRBD1. Sequences were obtained from memory CD4+ T cells from blood. The CDR3 DNA sequence: TGTGCCAGCAGCTTAGATCTGAGGACAGGGTACACCTTC. Protein: CASSLDLRTGYTF.